This T cell receptor beta chain was recorded in a study of beta chain features in type 1 diabetes. Whole-study context: The patients were much like the healthy donors in age, gender and cell yields.

Study findings and constraints: Among patients with Type 1 diabetes, TCRB CDR3s were moderately but significantly shorter in every one of the four CD4+ subsets.

Per germline, CDR1 SNHLY and CDR2 FYNNEI. The V segment lost 3 bases and the J segment 7 bases; nucleotides outside the gene matches: 4. The CDR3 runs to 14 residues. Comments on this clone: Its antigen is undetermined.

As every portion of the isolated RNA was reverse transcribed, the sequencing read expressed TCRB transcripts. Naive, central memory and regulatory T cell samples produced a mean of roughly 3.5 million reads. Profiled with immunoSEQ multiplex PCR; TCRdb holds only in-frame clones, not every one. The table has about 39,000 clones, 45% to 50% seen once. Sequenced: central memory CD4+ T cells from blood. This receptor was taken from a woman aged 18 to 35 in good health. J is TRBJ1-5 and V is TRBV2, with 9 bases identical to TRBD1. The CDR3, as DNA: TGTGCCAGCAGTGACAGGGACAGGGAACAGCCCCAGCATTTT. It translates to CASSDRDREQPQHF.